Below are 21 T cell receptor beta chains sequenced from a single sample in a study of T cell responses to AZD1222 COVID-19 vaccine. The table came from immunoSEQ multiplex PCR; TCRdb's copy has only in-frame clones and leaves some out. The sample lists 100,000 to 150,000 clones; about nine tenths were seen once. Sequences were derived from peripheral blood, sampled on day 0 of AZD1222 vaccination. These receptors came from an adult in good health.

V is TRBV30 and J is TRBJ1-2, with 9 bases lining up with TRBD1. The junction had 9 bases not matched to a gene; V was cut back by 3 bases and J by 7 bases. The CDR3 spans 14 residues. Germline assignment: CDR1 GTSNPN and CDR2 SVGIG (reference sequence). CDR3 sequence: CAWSPGQGSRGYTF. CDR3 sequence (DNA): TGTGCCTGGAGCCCGGGACAGGGAAGTCGTGGCTACACCTTC.

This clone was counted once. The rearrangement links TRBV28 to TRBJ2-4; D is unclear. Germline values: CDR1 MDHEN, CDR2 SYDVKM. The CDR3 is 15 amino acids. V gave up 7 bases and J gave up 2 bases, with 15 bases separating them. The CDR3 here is CASTERGLPKNIQYF. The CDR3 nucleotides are TGTGCCAGCACGGAACGCGGATTGCCCAAAAACATTCAGTACTTC.

CDR3 amino acids: CASSGAGESNYGYTF. The CDR3 DNA is TGTGCCAGCAGCGGGGCTGGGGAATCCAACTATGGCTACACCTTC. This chain connects TRBV28 to TRBJ1-2; weak D call: TRBD1 (5 bases). Germline loops: CDR1 MDHEN, CDR2 SYDVKM. V lost 6 bases to trimming and J lost 2 bases, with 16 bases between them. The CDR3 has 15 residues.

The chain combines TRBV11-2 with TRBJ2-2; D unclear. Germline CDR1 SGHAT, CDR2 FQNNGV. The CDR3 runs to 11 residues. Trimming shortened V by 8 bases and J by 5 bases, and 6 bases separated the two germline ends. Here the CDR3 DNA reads TGTGCCAGCGGACGTACCGGGGAGCTGTTTTTT. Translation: CASGRTGELFF. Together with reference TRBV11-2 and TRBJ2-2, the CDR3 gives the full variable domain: EAGVAQSPRYKIIEKRQSVAFWCNPISGHATLYWYQQILGQGPKLLIQFQNNGVVDDSQLPKDRFSAERLKGVDSTLKIQPAKLEDSAVYLCASGRTGELFFGEGSRLTVL.

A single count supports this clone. The CDR3 reads CASSRDWDTQYF. The CDR3 DNA sequence: TGTGCCAGCAGCCGGGACTGGGATACGCAGTATTTT. The V and J genes are TRBV9 and TRBJ2-3, with D possibly matching TRBD2 (6 bases). The length of the CDR3 is 12 residues. Deletions cut 4 bases from V and 6 bases from J, with 9 bases between. Germline loops: CDR1 SGDLS, CDR2 YYNGEE. Filled out from reference TRBV9 and TRBJ2-3, the complete variable domain reads DSGVTQTPKHLITATGQRVTLRCSPRSGDLSVYWYQQSLDQGLQFLIQYYNGEERAKGNILERFSAQQFPDLHSELNLSSLELGDSALYFCASSRDWDTQYFGPGTRLTVL.

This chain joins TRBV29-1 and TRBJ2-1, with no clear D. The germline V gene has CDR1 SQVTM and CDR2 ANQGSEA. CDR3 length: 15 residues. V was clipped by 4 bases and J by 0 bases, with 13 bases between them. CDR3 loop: CSVVDKDRSYNEQFF. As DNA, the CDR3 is TGCAGCGTTGTTGACAAGGACCGCTCCTACAATGAGCAGTTCTTC.

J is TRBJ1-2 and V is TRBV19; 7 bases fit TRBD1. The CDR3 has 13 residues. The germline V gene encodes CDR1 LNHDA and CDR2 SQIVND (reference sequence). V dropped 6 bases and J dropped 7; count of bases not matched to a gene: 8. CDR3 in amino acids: CASSHDRVGGYTF. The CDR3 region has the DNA TGTGCCAGTAGCCACGACAGGGTGGGTGGCTACACCTTC.

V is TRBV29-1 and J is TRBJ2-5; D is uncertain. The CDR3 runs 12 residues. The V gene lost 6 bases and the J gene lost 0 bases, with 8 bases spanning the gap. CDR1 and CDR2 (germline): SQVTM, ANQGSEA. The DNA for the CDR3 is TGCAGCGTCAAGCAAAACCAAGAGACCCAGTACTTC. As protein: CSVKQNQETQYF.

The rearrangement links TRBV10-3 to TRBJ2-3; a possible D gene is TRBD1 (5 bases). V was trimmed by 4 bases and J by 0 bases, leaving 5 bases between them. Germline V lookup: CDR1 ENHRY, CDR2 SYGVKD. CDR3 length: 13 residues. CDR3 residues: CAISGQSTDTQYF. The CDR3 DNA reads TGTGCCATCAGTGGACAGAGCACAGATACGCAGTATTTT.

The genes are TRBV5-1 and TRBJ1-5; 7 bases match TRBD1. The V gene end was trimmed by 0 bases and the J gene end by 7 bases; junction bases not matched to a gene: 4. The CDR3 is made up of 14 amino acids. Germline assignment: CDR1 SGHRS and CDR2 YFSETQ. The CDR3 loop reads CASSLDRGGQPQHF. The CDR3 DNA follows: TGCGCCAGCAGCTTGGACAGGGGAGGGCAGCCCCAGCATTTT.

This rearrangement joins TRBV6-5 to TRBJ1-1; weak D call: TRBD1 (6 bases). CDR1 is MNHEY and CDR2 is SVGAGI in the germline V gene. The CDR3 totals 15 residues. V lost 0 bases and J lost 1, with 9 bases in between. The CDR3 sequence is CASSYSRGGNTEAFF. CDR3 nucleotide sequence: TGTGCCAGCAGTTACTCGAGAGGGGGGAACACTGAAGCTTTCTTT.

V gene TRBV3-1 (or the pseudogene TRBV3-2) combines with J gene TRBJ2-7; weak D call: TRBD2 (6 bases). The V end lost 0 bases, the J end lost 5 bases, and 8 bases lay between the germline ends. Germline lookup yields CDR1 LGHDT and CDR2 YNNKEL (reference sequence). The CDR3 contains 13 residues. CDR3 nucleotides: TGTGCCAGCAGCCAAGATTGGAGGGACGAGCAGTACTTC. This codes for CASSQDWRDEQYF.

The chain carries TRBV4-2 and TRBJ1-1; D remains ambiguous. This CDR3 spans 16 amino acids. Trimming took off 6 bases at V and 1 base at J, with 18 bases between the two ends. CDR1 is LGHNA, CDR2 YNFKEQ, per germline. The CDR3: CASRPRAGGSNTEAFF. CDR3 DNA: TGTGCCAGCAGACCTAGGGCGGGAGGATCGAACACTGAAGCTTTCTTT.

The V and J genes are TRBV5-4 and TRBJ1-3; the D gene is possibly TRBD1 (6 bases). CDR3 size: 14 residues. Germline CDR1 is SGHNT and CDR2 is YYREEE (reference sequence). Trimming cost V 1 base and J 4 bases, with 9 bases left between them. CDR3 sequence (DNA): TGTGCCAGCAGCTTGTGGGGGCCAGGAAACACCATATATTTT. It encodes CASSLWGPGNTIYF. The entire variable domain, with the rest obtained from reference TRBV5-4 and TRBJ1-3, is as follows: ETGVTQSPTHLIKTRGQQVTLRCSSQSGHNTVSWYQQALGQGPQFIFQYYREEENGRGNFPPRFSGLQFPNYSSELNVNALELDDSALYLCASSLWGPGNTIYFGEGSWLTVV.

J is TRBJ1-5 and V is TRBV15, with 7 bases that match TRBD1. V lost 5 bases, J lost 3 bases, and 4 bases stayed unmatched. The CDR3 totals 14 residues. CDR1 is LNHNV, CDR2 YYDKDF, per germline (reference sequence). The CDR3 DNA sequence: TGTGCCACCAGCCTTGGACAGGCCAATCAGCCCCAGCATTTT. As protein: CATSLGQANQPQHF.

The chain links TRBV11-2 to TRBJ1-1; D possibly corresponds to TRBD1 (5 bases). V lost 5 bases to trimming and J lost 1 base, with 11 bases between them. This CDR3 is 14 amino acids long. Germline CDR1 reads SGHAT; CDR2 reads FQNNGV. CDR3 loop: CASSPYGANTEAFF. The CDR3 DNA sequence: TGTGCCAGCAGCCCCTATGGGGCGAACACTGAAGCTTTCTTT. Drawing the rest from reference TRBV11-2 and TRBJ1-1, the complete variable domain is EAGVAQSPRYKIIEKRQSVAFWCNPISGHATLYWYQQILGQGPKLLIQFQNNGVVDDSQLPKDRFSAERLKGVDSTLKIQPAKLEDSAVYLCASSPYGANTEAFFGQGTRLTVV.

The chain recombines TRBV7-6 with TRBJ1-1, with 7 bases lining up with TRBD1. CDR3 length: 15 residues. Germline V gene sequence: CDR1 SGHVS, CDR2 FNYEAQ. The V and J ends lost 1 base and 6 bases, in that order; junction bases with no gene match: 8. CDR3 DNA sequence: TGTGCCAGCAGCTTAGGGGCAGGGGGGGCTCCTGAAGCTTTCTTT. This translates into CASSLGAGGAPEAFF.

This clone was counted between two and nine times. The CDR3 loop is CASGDLQSQETQYF. CDR3 nucleotide sequence: TGTGCCAGTGGGGATCTCCAAAGCCAAGAGACCCAGTACTTC. The V and J genes are TRBV27 and TRBJ2-5; D unclear. V lost 9 bases and J 1 base, leaving 15 bases between the germline ends. This CDR3 is 14 amino acids long. Germline CDR1 and CDR2: MNHEY and SMNVEV (reference sequence).

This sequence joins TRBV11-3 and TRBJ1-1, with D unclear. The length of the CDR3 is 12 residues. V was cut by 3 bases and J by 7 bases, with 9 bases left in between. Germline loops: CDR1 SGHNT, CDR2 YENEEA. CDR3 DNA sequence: TGTGCCAGCAGCTTCTCGGGGAGTGAAGCTTTCTTT. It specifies CASSFSGSEAFF.

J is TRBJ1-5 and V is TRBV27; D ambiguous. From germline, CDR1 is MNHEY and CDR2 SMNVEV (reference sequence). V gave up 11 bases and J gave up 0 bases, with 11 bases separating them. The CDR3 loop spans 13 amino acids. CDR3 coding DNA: TGTGCCCGAGGAGGTAATAGCAATCAGCCCCAGCATTTT. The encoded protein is CARGGNSNQPQHF.

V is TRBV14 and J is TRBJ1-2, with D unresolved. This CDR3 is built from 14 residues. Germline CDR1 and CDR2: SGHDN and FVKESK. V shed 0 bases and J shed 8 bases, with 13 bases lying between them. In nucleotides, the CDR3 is TGTGCCAGCAGCCAAGACGATTTCGGCGGGGGCTACACCTTC. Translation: CASSQDDFGGGYTF.